This is a list of T cell receptor beta chains from one sample in a study of blood T cell repertoires in COVID-19. Assay used: immunoSEQ multiplex PCR; TCRdb lists only in-frame clones, some missing. The data contain tens of thousands of clones, about 77% of them singletons. Source material: peripheral blood. The receptors stem from a human donor with active or convalescent COVID-19. The donor label of this sample is uncertain. Each CDR3 is given with its conserved first and last residue. Each record gives: V gene, D gene, clone size, J gene, CDR3 protein, CDR3 DNA. D genes are given only for firm matches. Clone size is shown for a subset of rows, as once, few, many or a class of expanded clone.

v_call: TRBV14
d_call: TRBD2
clone_size: .
j_call: TRBJ2-7
cdr3_aa: CASSRLGGRAAEQYF
cdr3_nt: TGTGCCAGCAGCCGCCTCGGCGGGAGGGCCGCCGAGCAGTACTTC

v_call: TRBV18
d_call: .
clone_size: .
j_call: TRBJ1-1
cdr3_aa: CASSPTRVNSTEAFF
cdr3_nt: TGTGCCAGCTCCCCAACCAGGGTTAATAGCACTGAAGCTTTCTTT

v_call: TRBV19
d_call: .
clone_size: .
j_call: TRBJ1-1
cdr3_aa: CASSIRGGMNTEAFF
cdr3_nt: TGTGCCAGTAGTATACGGGGGGGAATGAACACTGAAGCTTTCTTT

v_call: TRBV6-4
d_call: .
clone_size: .
j_call: TRBJ1-2
cdr3_aa: CASSDSIGGLGLGYTF
cdr3_nt: TGTGCCAGCAGTGACTCGATCGGGGGGCTCGGCCTTGGCTACACCTTC

v_call: TRBV29-1
d_call: .
clone_size: .
j_call: TRBJ2-2
cdr3_aa: CSVPRAPNTGELFF
cdr3_nt: TGCAGCGTCCCGAGGGCTCCGAACACCGGGGAGCTGTTTTTT

v_call: TRBV6-2/TRBV6-3
d_call: .
clone_size: .
j_call: TRBJ2-5
cdr3_aa: CASSPIDRSETQYF
cdr3_nt: TGTGCCAGCAGCCCTATCGACAGGAGTGAGACCCAGTACTTC

v_call: TRBV30
d_call: TRBD2
clone_size: once
j_call: TRBJ2-2
cdr3_aa: CAWREGLAVGELFF
cdr3_nt: TGTGCCTGGAGAGAGGGACTAGCGGTCGGGGAGCTGTTTTTT

v_call: TRBV23-1
d_call: .
clone_size: few
j_call: TRBJ2-1
cdr3_aa: CASSQSRLGTNNEPEFF
cdr3_nt: TGCGCCAGCAGTCAATCTCGTCTCGGGACAAACAACGAGCCGGAGTTCTTC

v_call: TRBV12-3/TRBV12-4
d_call: .
clone_size: .
j_call: TRBJ1-6
cdr3_aa: CASSLAANSPLHF
cdr3_nt: TGTGCCAGCAGTTTGGCGGCTAATTCACCCCTCCACTTT

v_call: TRBV4-1
d_call: TRBD2
clone_size: .
j_call: TRBJ2-4
cdr3_aa: CASSQGTSGSVAKNIQYF
cdr3_nt: TGCGCCAGCAGCCAAGGGACTAGCGGGAGTGTCGCCAAAAACATTCAGTACTTC

v_call: TRBV6-5
d_call: TRBD1
clone_size: .
j_call: TRBJ1-4
cdr3_aa: CASSPVRGEEKLFF
cdr3_nt: TGTGCCAGCAGTCCCGTCAGGGGGGAAGAAAAACTGTTTTTT